This T cell receptor (beta chain) is from a study of cytomegalovirus exposure and HLA in healthy donors. Per the germline V gene, CDR1 is MNHEY and CDR2 is SMNVEV (reference sequence). V was trimmed by 9 bases and J by 7 bases, leaving 15 bases between them. The CDR3 totals 12 residues. Remarks on this clone: Antigen unknown.

Researchers ran the PCR with 60 Vbeta and 13 Jbeta primers. Measured with immunoSEQ multiplex PCR; TCRdb has only the in-frame clones, and not every one. Of 150,000 to 200,000 clones listed, roughly 80% are singletons. Study results and caveats: Later analysis identified a missense DCLRE1C variant that was linked to TCR beta V- and J-gene trimming. The classifier reportedly diagnosed cytomegalovirus status with high sensitivity and specificity. A later analysis, which compared TCR beta chains of equal frequency, found the HLA-associated ones more clonally expanded.

The chain is built from TRBV27 and TRBJ1-2; D may be TRBD1 (5 bases). This TCR was sampled from a woman aged 18-29 years in good health and CMV-seronegative. The source material was PBMCs. The CDR3 coding sequence is TGTGCCAGTCGGACAAGGTCTACTGGCTACACCTTC. Protein sequence: CASRTRSTGYTF.